The clone carrying this T cell receptor beta chain was recorded only once. Its antigen is not identified. Germline loops: CDR1 ENHRY, CDR2 SYGVKD. After removal of 8 bases from V and 9 bases from J, the junction contained 9 bases not matched to a gene. This CDR3 has 13 residues. This sample is part of a study of cytomegalovirus exposure and HLA in healthy donors. Study-wide background: A later analysis reported the 130 or so validation repertoires used the same platform as the roughly 700 first-cohort repertoires.

Sequencing used immunoSEQ multiplex PCR; TCRdb keeps in-frame clones, though not all of them. This sample has 60,000 or so clones, with roughly 91% found just once. The study drew the donors from its approximately 120-subject validation cohort, separate from the roughly 710-subject first cohort. The study, taken as a whole, reports: Most TCRs appeared rarely, but some public TCRs recurred in many donors.

The V call is TRBV10-3, the J call TRBJ2-2; 7 bases agree with TRBD1. This TCR derives from a woman between 25 and 40 years old in good health and CMV-seronegative. The sequenced sample was PBMCs. CDR3 nucleotides: TGTGCCATCCTTGAGGGGGCCCAGAGGGAGCTGTTTTTT. It translates to CAILEGAQRELFF.